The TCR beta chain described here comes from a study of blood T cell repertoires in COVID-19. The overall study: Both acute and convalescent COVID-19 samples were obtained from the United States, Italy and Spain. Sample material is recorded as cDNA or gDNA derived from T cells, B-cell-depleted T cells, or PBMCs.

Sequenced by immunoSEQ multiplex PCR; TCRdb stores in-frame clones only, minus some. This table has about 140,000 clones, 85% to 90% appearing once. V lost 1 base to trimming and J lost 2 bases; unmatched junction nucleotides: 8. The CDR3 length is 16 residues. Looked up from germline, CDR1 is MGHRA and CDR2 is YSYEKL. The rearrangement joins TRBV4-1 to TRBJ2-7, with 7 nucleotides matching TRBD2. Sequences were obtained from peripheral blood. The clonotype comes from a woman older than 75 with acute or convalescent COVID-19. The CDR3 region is CASSQGGSGLTYEQYF. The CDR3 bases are TGCGCCAGCAGCCAAGGTGGTAGCGGGCTTACCTACGAGCAGTACTTC.